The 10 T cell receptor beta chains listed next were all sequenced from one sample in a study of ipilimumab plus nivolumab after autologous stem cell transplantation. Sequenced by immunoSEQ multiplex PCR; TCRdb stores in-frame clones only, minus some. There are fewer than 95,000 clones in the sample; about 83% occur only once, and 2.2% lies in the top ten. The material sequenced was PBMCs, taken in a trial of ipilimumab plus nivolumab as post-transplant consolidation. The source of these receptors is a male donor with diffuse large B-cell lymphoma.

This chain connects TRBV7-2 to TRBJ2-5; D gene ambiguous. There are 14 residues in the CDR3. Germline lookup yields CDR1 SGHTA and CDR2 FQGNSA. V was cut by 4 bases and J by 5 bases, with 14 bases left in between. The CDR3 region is CASSSRTSRETQYF. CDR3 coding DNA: TGTGCCAGCAGCTCCCGGACCTCTAGGGAGACCCAGTACTTC.

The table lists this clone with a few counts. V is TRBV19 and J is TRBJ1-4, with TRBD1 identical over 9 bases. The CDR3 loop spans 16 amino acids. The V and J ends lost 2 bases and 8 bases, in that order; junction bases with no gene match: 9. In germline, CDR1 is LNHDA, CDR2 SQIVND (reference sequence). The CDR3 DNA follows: TGTGCCAGTAGTATACTGGCCGGGACAGGGCAAGAAAAACTGTTTTTT. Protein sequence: CASSILAGTGQEKLFF.

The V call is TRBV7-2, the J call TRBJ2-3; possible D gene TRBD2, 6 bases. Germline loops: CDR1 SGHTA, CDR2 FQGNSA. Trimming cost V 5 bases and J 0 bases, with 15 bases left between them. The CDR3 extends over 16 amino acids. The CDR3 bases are TGTGCCAGCAGCGTCCGTTCCGGGACTAGCACAGATACGCAGTATTTT. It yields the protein CASSVRSGTSTDTQYF.

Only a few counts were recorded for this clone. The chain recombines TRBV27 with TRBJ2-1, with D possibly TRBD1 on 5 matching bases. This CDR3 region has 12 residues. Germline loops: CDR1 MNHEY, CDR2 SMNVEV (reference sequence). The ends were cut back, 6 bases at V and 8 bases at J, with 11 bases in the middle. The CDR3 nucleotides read TGTGCCAGCAGCATAATAGGGGATGAGCAGTTCTTC. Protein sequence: CASSIIGDEQFF.

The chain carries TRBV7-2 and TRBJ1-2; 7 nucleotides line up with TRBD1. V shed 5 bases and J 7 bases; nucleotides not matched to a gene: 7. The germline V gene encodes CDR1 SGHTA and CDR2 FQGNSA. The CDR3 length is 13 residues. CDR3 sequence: CASSRGQSIGYTF. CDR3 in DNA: TGTGCCAGCAGCCGGGGACAGTCCATTGGCTACACCTTC. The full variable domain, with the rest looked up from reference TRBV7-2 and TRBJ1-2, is GAGVSQSPSNKVTEKGKDVELRCDPISGHTALYWYRQSLGQGLEFLIYFQGNSAPDKSGLPSDRFSAERTGGSVSTLTIQRTQQEDSAVYLCASSRGQSIGYTFGSGTRLTVV.

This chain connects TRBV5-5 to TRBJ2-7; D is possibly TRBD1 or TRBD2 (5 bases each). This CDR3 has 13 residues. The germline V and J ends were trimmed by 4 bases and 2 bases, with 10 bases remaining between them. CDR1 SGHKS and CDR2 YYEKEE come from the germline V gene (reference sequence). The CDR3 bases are TGTGCCAGCAGCACGGGACCCGCCTACGAGCAGTACTTC. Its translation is CASSTGPAYEQYF.

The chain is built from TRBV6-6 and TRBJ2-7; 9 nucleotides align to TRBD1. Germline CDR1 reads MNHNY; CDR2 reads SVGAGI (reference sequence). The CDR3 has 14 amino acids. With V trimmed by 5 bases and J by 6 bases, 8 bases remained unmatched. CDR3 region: CASSNRDRASEQYF. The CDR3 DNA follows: TGTGCCAGCAGTAACCGGGACAGGGCCTCCGAGCAGTACTTC.

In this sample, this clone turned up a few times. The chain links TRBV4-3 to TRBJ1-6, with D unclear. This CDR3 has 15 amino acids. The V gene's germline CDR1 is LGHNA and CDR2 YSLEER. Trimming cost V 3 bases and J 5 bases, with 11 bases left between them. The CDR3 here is CASSQGVRDNSPLHF. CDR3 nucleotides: TGCGCCAGCAGCCAGGGCGTGCGGGATAATTCACCCCTCCACTTT.

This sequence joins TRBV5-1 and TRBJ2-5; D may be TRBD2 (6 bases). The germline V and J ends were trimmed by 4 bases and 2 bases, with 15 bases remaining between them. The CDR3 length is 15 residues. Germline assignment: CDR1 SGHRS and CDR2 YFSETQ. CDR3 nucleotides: TGCGCCAGCAGCCCGGGCGGGGTATGGCAAGAGACCCAGTACTTC. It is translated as CASSPGGVWQETQYF.

The CDR3 DNA reads as TGTGCCAGCAGCCCCGACAGGGGAAATCAGCCCCAGCATTTT. As protein: CASSPDRGNQPQHF. The V call is TRBV7-9, the J call TRBJ1-5; the match to TRBD1 covers 8 bases. The length of the CDR3 is 14 residues. Germline trimming cut 5 bases from V and 4 bases from J; bases unmatched to any gene: 4. Looked up from germline, CDR1 is SEHNR and CDR2 is FQNEAQ (reference sequence).